This TCR beta chain was retrieved from a study of sequential checkpoint blockade in melanoma (dated by TCRdb to about 2019). With respect to the entire study: Patients were assigned by 1:1 randomization to either first-line nivolumab followed by ipilimumab (arm A) or ipilimumab followed by nivolumab (arm B). Maintenance nivolumab came after both trial sequences.

About this clone itself: Which antigen it targets is not known. Qualities for individual bases were not recorded, and no much larger clone is one base off.

What the work shows at the level of the full study, not this receptor alone: Validation of the response-prediction model combining TCR metrics and mutation burden is needed in larger, independent patient cohorts.

The immunoSEQ Assay was used to immunosequence TCRbeta CDR3 regions from genomic DNA. Prior to high-throughput sequencing, genomic DNA was amplified by bias-controlled multiplex PCR. The authors processed their data as follows. To quantify the absolute abundance of each unique TCRbeta CDR3 region, the sequences were collapsed and filtered. Clonality was defined as 1 minus Pielou's evenness and was calculated using productive rearrangements only. Clones with significantly greater frequencies in on-treatment versus baseline samples were identified using a previously published method. This immuneACCESS table, as held by TCRdb, lists in-frame sequences with V and J called but not all clones. Of the missing ones, under half trace to an unresolved V gene in checked studies; the others have no known cause. The DNA gave D and trimming, while V, J and clone size come from that table. Present in this sample are fewer than 25,000 clones, approximately 79% of which were seen just once. The ten largest clones take up roughly 30% of the sample.

The treatment or condition label of this sample denotes: randomized to nivolumab then ipilimumab (arm A) or the reverse (arm B). Prior DNA-damaging chemotherapy had not been received by any trial patient. Thawed PBMCs were sorted on a FACS Aria II flow cytometer to isolate live CD3+CD8+ cells negative for CD19 and CD56. Samples came from patients with melanoma in CheckMate 064, a randomized, open-label phase II trial of sequential checkpoint blockade. Peripheral blood mononuclear cells were collected by leukapheresis, purified using Ficoll-Paque, and frozen in human serum containing approximately 9.1% DMSO. Immediately after sorting, the purity of sorted blood CD3+CD8+ cells was verified to be >98%, after which DNA was extracted. The CDR3, from cysteine to phenylalanine, totals 17 residues. The DNA shown is the 51-base CDR3, in frame from base 1. Based on the germline V gene, the CDR1 and CDR2 sequences are SGHVS and FNYEAQ. V has 5 bases trimmed and J has 4 bases trimmed; junction bases matching no gene number 7.

The sequence was obtained from a human donor with melanoma. The sequencing here drew on CD8+ T cells sorted from blood (inferred from file names), taken from a patient given nivolumab and ipilimumab in sequence. Recombination connected TRBV7-6 to TRBJ2-3; 15 bases in between match TRBD2. The CDR3 is CASSAGLAGGLADTQYF. The nucleotide sequence reads TGTGCCAGCAGCGCGGGACTAGCGGGAGGTTTGGCAGATACGCAGTATTTT. With all but the CDR3 taken from the reference TRBV7-6 and TRBJ2-3 genes, the full variable domain is: GAGVSQSPRYKVTKRGQDVALRCDPISGHVSLYWYRQALGQGPEFLTYFNYEAQQDKSGLPNDRFSAERPEGSISTLTIQRTEQRDSAMYRCASSAGLAGGLADTQYFGPGTRLTVL.